Presented here are 10 T cell receptor beta chains from one specimen sequenced in a study of blood T cell repertoires in COVID-19. Sequencing used immunoSEQ multiplex PCR; TCRdb keeps in-frame clones, though not all of them. Of around 130,000 clones in the sample, about 77% were seen once. The sequencing sample was made of peripheral blood. Receptors originate from a man aged 80 or over with acute or convalescent COVID-19.

The V gene is TRBV10-3, the J gene TRBJ2-7; D remains ambiguous. The germline V gene has CDR1 ENHRY and CDR2 SYGVKD. V lost 5 bases to trimming and J lost 7 bases, with 9 bases between them. The length of the CDR3 is 11 residues. CDR3 region: CAISPYGEQYF. The CDR3 nucleotides read TGTGCCATCAGTCCGTACGGGGAGCAGTACTTC.

This clone was seen a handful of times. The genes are TRBV5-4 and TRBJ2-1; 8 nucleotides agree with TRBD1. Germline V lookup: CDR1 SGHNT, CDR2 YYREEE (reference sequence). The junction had 2 bases not matched to a gene; V was cut back by 0 bases and J by 0 bases. This CDR3 comprises 16 residues. The CDR3 DNA sequence: TGTGCCAGCAGCTTGGTCGGACAGGGCTCCTACAATGAGCAGTTCTTC. Translating it yields CASSLVGQGSYNEQFF.

The J gene is TRBJ1-6, the V gene TRBV30, with TRBD1 matching over 7 bases. Germline assignment: CDR1 GTSNPN and CDR2 SVGIG (reference sequence). The CDR3 sequence is 13 residues long. The J segment lost 4 bases and the V segment lost 5 bases, leaving 2 bases of the junction unmatched. CDR3 DNA sequence: TGTGCCTGGCTGACAGGGTATAATTCACCCCTCCACTTT. This gives the protein CAWLTGYNSPLHF. The variable domain in full, completed from reference TRBV30 and TRBJ1-6, reads SQTIHQWPATLVQPVGSPLSLECTVEGTSNPNLYWYRQAAGRGLQLLFYSVGIGQISSEVPQNLSASRPQDRQFILSSKKLLLSDSGFYLCAWLTGYNSPLHFGNGTRLTVT.

This chain joins TRBV3-1 (or the pseudogene TRBV3-2) and TRBJ2-5; TRBD2 matches at 14 bases. V lost 6 bases to trimming and J lost 5 bases; unmatched junction nucleotides: 20. The CDR3 consists of 20 residues. Per germline, CDR1 LGHDT and CDR2 YNNKEL (reference sequence). The CDR3 sequence: CASSLKLPGLAGAYGETQYF. The CDR3 DNA follows: TGTGCCAGCAGTCTTAAGCTTCCGGGACTAGCGGGGGCCTACGGGGAGACCCAGTACTTC.

This chain uses TRBV5-4 with TRBJ1-1; perhaps TRBD1 as D (6 bases). The germline V gene has CDR1 SGHNT and CDR2 YYREEE (reference sequence). V dropped 3 bases and J dropped 4 bases, with 16 bases sitting between them. The CDR3 length is 15 residues. The DNA for the CDR3 is TGTGCCAGCAGCTCACCAGGGAAAGGGGGCACTGAAGCTTTCTTT. Translation: CASSSPGKGGTEAFF.

This clone has a handful of counts. The chain joins TRBV7-2 to TRBJ2-7; no definite D call. This CDR3 region has 12 residues. V lost 1 base to trimming and J lost 1 base, with 2 bases between them. CDR1 SGHTA and CDR2 FQGNSA come from the germline V gene. In nucleotides, the CDR3 is TGTGCCAGCAGCTTAGTATCCTACGAGCAGTACTTC. It is translated as CASSLVSYEQYF.

The chain is built from TRBV4-1 and TRBJ1-2, with 9 bases aligning to TRBD1. The CDR3 loop spans 15 amino acids. Trimming took 3 bases from V and 4 from J; bases not matched to a gene: 6. Germline CDR1 reads MGHRA; CDR2 reads YSYEKL. CDR3 residues: CASSQVQGASYGYTF. DNA for the CDR3: TGCGCCAGCAGCCAGGTACAGGGGGCCAGCTATGGCTACACCTTC.

The V and J genes are TRBV5-1 and TRBJ2-3, with 13 nucleotides matching TRBD2. The germline CDR1 and CDR2 sequences are SGHRS and YFSETQ. The CDR3 has 14 amino acids. J was trimmed by 6 bases and V by 6 bases; bases with no gene match: 4. CDR3 protein: CASTGLAGEDTQYF. CDR3 DNA sequence: TGCGCCAGCACCGGACTAGCGGGGGAGGATACGCAGTATTTT.

This chain links TRBV11-2 with TRBJ1-2; TRBD1 matches 7 bases. The germline CDR1 and CDR2 sequences are SGHAT and FQNNGV. J gave up 12 bases and V 5 bases, and 12 bases lay outside the gene matches. CDR3 length equals 13 residues. The CDR3, as DNA: TGTGCCAGCAGCACGGACAGGTTGGGAGAAAACACCTTC. Translation: CASSTDRLGENTF.

There are a few counts of this clone. V is TRBV7-6 and J is TRBJ2-2, with 9 bases identical to TRBD1. CDR1 and CDR2 (germline): SGHVS, FNYEAQ. V shed 5 bases and J 6 bases; nucleotides not matched to a gene: 10. This CDR3 region has 16 residues. The CDR3 DNA reads TGTGCCAGCAGCCCTCGAGCGACAGGGGGAGCCGGGGAGCTGTTTTTT. This codes for CASSPRATGGAGELFF. The whole variable domain, remainder taken from reference TRBV7-6 and TRBJ2-2, is GAGVSQSPRYKVTKRGQDVALRCDPISGHVSLYWYRQALGQGPEFLTYFNYEAQQDKSGLPNDRFSAERPEGSISTLTIQRTEQRDSAMYRCASSPRATGGAGELFFGEGSRLTVL.